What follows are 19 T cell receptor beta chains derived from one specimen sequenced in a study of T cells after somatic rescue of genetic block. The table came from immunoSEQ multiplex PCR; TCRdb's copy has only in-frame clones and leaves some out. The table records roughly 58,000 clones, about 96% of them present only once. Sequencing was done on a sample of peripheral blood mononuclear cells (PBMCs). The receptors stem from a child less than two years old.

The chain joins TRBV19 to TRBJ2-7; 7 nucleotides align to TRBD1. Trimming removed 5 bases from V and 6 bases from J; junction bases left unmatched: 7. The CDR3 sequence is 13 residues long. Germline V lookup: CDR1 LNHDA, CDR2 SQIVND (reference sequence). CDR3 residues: CASSSRDSSEQYF. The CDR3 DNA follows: TGTGCCAGTAGTTCCCGGGACAGTTCCGAGCAGTACTTC.

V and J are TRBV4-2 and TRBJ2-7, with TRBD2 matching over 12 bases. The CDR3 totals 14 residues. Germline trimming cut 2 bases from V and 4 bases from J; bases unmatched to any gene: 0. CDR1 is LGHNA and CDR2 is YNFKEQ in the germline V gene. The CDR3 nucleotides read TGTGCCAGCAGCCAACTAGCGGGAGGGTACGAGCAGTACTTC. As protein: CASSQLAGGYEQYF.

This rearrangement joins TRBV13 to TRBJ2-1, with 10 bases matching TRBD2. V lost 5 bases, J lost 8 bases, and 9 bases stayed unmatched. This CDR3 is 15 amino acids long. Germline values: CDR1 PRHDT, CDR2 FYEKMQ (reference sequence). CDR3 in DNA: TGTGCCAGCAGCCCCTCTAGCGGGAGTTGGGATGAGCAGTTCTTC. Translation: CASSPSSGSWDEQFF.

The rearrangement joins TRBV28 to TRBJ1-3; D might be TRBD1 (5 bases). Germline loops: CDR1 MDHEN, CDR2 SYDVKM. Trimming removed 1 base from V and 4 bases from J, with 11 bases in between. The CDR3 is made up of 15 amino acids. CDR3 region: CASSLLPGAGNTIYF. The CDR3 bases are TGTGCCAGCAGTTTATTACCCGGGGCCGGAAACACCATATATTTT. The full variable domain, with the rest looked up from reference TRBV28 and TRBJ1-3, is DVKVTQSSRYLVKRTGEKVFLECVQDMDHENMFWYRQDPGLGLRLIYFSYDVKMKEKGDIPEGYSVSREKKERFSLILESASTNQTSMYLCASSLLPGAGNTIYFGEGSWLTVV.

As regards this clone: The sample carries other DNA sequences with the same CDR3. The CDR3 is CASSLLWGTLNNNEQFF. In DNA form, the CDR3 reads TGCGCCAGCAGCTTGTTGTGGGGGACCCTTAATAACAATGAGCAGTTCTTC. V is TRBV5-1 and J is TRBJ2-1, with D perhaps assigned TRBD1 or TRBD2 (5 bases each). CDR1 SGHRS and CDR2 YFSETQ come from the germline V gene. Trimming cost V 1 base and J 5 bases, with 19 bases left between them. The CDR3 runs 17 residues.

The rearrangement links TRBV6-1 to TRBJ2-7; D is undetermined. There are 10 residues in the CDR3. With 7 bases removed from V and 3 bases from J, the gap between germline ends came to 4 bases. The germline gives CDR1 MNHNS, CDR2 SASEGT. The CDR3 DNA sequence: TGTGCCAGCACTAGCTACGAGCAGTACTTC. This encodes CASTSYEQYF.

CDR3 in DNA: TGTGCCAGTAGTAACCTAGCGGGAGCCCCCGGGGAGCTGTTTTTT. This codes for CASSNLAGAPGELFF. The gene calls are TRBV19 and TRBJ2-2, with 10 bases fitting TRBD2. This CDR3 contains 15 residues. V lost 4 bases and J lost 6; bases outside the gene matches: 5. CDR1 is LNHDA and CDR2 is SQIVND in the germline V gene (reference sequence).

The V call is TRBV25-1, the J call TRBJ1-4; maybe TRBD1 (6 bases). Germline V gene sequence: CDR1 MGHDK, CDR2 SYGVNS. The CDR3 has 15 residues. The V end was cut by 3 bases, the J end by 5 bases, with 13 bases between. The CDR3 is CASSDGGRWNEKLFF. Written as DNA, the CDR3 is TGTGCCAGCAGTGACGGGGGCAGGTGGAATGAAAAACTGTTTTTT. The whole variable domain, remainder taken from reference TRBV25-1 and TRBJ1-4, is EADIYQTPRYLVIGTGKKITLECSQTMGHDKMYWYQQDPGMELHLIHYSYGVNSTEKGDLSSESTVSRIRTEHFPLTLESARPSHTSQYLCASSDGGRWNEKLFFGSGTQLSVL.

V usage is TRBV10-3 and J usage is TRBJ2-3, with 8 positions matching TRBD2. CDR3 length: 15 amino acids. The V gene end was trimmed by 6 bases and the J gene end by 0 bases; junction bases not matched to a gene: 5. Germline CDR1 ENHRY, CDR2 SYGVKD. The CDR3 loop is CAIRRAGVSTDTQYF. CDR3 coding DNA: TGTGCCATCAGGCGAGCGGGAGTGAGCACAGATACGCAGTATTTT.

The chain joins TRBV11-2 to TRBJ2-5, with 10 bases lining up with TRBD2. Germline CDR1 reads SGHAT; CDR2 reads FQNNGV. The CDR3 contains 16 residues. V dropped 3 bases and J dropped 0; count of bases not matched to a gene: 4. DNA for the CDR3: TGTGCCAGCAGCTTCCGGACTAGCGGCTACCAAGAGACCCAGTACTTC. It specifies CASSFRTSGYQETQYF.

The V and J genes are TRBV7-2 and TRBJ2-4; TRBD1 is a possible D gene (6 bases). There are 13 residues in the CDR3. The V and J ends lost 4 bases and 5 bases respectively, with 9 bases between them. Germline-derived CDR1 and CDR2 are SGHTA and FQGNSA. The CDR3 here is CASSSNRENIQYF. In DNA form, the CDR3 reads TGTGCCAGCAGCTCGAACAGGGAAAACATTCAGTACTTC.

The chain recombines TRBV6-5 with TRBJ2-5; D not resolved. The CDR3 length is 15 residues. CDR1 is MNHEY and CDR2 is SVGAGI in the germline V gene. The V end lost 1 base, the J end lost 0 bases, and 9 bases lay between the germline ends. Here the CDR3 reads CASSYYLGHQETQYF. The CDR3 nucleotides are TGTGCCAGCAGTTACTACCTTGGACACCAAGAGACCCAGTACTTC.

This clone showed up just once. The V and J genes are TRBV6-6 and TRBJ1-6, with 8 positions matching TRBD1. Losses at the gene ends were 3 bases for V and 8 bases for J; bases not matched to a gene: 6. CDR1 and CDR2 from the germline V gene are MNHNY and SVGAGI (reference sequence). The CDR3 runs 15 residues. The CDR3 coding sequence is TGTGCCAGCAGTTATCCCGGACAGGGTCATTCACCCCTCCACTTT. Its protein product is CASSYPGQGHSPLHF.

The CDR3 coding sequence is TGTGCCAGCGGACGTAGCGGGAGGGCCTATGAGCAGTTCTTC. It translates to CASGRSGRAYEQFF. The chain uses TRBV2 and TRBJ2-1, with TRBD2 identical over 11 bases. The CDR3 spans 14 residues. V lost 8 bases and J lost 8; bases outside the gene matches: 8. CDR1 is SNHLY, CDR2 FYNNEI, per germline.

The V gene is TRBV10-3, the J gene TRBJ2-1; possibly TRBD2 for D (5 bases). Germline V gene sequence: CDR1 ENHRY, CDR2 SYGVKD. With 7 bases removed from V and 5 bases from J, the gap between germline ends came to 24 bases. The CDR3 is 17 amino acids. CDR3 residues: CAIKDPSSSLGNNEQFF. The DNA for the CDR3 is TGTGCCATCAAAGATCCCTCTTCTAGCCTCGGCAACAATGAGCAGTTCTTC.

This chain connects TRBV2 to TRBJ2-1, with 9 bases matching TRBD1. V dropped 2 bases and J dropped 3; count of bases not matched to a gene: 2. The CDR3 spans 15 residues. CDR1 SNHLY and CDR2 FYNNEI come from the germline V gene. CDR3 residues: CASSESGQGYNEQFF. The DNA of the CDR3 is TGTGCCAGCAGTGAATCGGGACAGGGCTACAATGAGCAGTTCTTC.

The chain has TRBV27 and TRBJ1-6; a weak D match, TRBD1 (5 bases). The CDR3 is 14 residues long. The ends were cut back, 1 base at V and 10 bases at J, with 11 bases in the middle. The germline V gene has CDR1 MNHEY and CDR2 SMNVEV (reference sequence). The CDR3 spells CASSLWARDSPLHF. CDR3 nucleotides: TGTGCCAGCAGTTTATGGGCCAGGGACTCACCCCTCCACTTT.

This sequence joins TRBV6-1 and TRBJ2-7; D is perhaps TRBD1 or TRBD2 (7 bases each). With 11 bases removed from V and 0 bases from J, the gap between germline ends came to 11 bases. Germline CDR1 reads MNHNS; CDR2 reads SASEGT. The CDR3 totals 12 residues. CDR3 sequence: CASRGGSYEQYF. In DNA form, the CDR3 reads TGTGCCTCCAGGGGGGGCTCCTACGAGCAGTACTTC.

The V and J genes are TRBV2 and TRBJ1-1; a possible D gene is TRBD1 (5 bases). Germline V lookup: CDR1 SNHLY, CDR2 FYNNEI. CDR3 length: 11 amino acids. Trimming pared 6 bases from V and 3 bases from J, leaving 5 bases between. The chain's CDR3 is CASSRDTEAFF. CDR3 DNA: TGTGCCAGCAGCAGGGACACTGAAGCTTTCTTT.